The 10 T cell receptor beta chains below all came from one sample that was sequenced in a study of T cells in Graves' hyperthyroidism and ophthalmopathy (dated by TCRdb to about 2019). The library was generated by multiplex PCR. TCRdb records Illumina HiSeq 2000 as the sequencer. TCR beta CDR3 regions were amplified from RNA transcripts. The first round of RT-PCR for the TCR CDR3 was performed with the HTBI primer set and the Qiagen OneStep RT-PCR kit. The raw public data were reprocessed by TCRdb itself: fastp quality trimming at Q25, MiXCR clonotype calling, in-frame beta chains only. For every CDR3 protein sequence, its rows merge into one entry that carries the most common genes and DNA. Counted in this sample were approximately 200,000 distinct CDR3 sequences; about 16% of them appeared once. Around 43% of the sample is held by the ten biggest clonotypes. Sequencing was carried out using blood. These receptors were taken from a middle-aged man with Graves' hyperthyroidism.

In its sample, this clonotype was seen many times. V gene TRBV20-1 combines with J gene TRBJ2-5, with 9 positions matching TRBD2. This CDR3 has 17 residues. Trimming took 3 bases from V and 0 from J; bases not matched to a gene: 11. Germline assignment: CDR1 DFQATT and CDR2 SNEGSKA (reference sequence). CDR3 protein: CSASGLSGGTNQETQYF. CDR3 nucleotides: TGCAGTGCTAGTGGTCTGAGCGGGGGGACTAACCAAGAGACCCAGTACTTC.

The V call is TRBV7-9, the J call TRBJ1-4, with a tentative D call TRBD1 (5 bases). V was pared by 5 bases and J by 7 bases, with 14 bases between. CDR1 is SEHNR and CDR2 is FQNEAQ in the germline V gene (reference sequence). The CDR3 loop spans 14 amino acids. CDR3 loop: CASSRSGGGEKLFF. The CDR3 coding sequence is TGTGCCAGCAGCCGATCGGGGGGTGGTGAAAAACTGTTTTTT.

The chain has TRBV6-2 or TRBV6-3 and TRBJ2-3; TRBD2 is a possible D gene (6 bases). CDR1 MNHEY and CDR2 SVGEGT come from the germline V gene. The CDR3 length is 16 residues. Trimming cost V 5 bases and J 4 bases, with 19 bases left between them. CDR3 region: CASSPRVLARSDTQYF. The CDR3 nucleotides are TGTGCCAGCAGTCCCAGAGTCCTAGCGCGCTCAGATACGCAGTATTTT.

This clonotype was observed at least ten times. The gene calls are TRBV15 and TRBJ2-7; a weak D match, TRBD1 (6 bases). The V end lost 0 bases, the J end lost 3 bases, and 15 bases lay between the germline ends. Looked up from germline, CDR1 is LNHNV and CDR2 is YYDKDF (reference sequence). CDR3 length: 16 amino acids. The CDR3 region is CATSRDRFAGVYEQYF. The CDR3 nucleotides read TGTGCCACCAGCAGAGATCGATTCGCAGGGGTCTACGAGCAGTACTTC.

In this sample, this clonotype turned up a few times. V is TRBV5-5 and J is TRBJ1-4; a weak D match, TRBD1 (6 bases). The CDR3 extends over 15 amino acids. Germline-derived CDR1 and CDR2 are SGHKS and YYEKEE (reference sequence). V lost 4 bases and J 5 bases, leaving 15 bases between the germline ends. CDR3 protein: CASSGNRDENEKLFF. The CDR3 DNA is TGTGCCAGCAGCGGCAACAGGGACGAGAATGAAAAACTGTTTTTT.

This clonotype was observed many times. The gene calls are TRBV20-1 and TRBJ1-1; D might be TRBD1 (5 bases). CDR3 length equals 13 residues. Between the trimmed V and J ends, which lost 6 bases and 2 bases, there was a span of 13 bases. Germline V gene lookup returns CDR1 DFQATT and CDR2 SNEGSKA (reference sequence). Here the CDR3 reads CSAAGQLNTEAFF. The CDR3 coding sequence is TGCAGTGCCGCAGGACAACTCAACACTGAAGCTTTCTTT.

This clonotype occurred many times. This rearrangement joins TRBV7-9 to TRBJ2-1; no clear D gene. Trimming left V 5 bases short and J 0 bases short, with 11 bases between. In germline, CDR1 is SEHNR, CDR2 FQNEAQ (reference sequence). This CDR3 is 15 amino acids long. The CDR3, as DNA: TGTGCCAGCAGCCCAGAGCTCACCTCCTACAATGAGCAGTTCTTC. This codes for CASSPELTSYNEQFF.

Ten or more counts support this clonotype. V and J are TRBV7-2 and TRBJ2-7; no definite D call. Trimming removed 2 bases from V and 6 bases from J, with 11 bases in between. CDR1 and CDR2 from the germline V gene are SGHTA and FQGNSA. The CDR3 spans 13 residues. The DNA of the CDR3 is TGTGCCAGCAGCTTACCTTGGGCTAGCGAGCAGTACTTC. It yields the protein CASSLPWASEQYF.

The CDR3 DNA reads TGTGCCAGCAGTTACGCATGGCCCCCTAACACCGGGGAGCTGTTTTTT. Translated, it gives CASSYAWPPNTGELFF. J is TRBJ2-2 and V is TRBV6-9; D not certain. The V and J ends lost 3 bases and 2 bases respectively, with 13 bases between them. The length of the CDR3 is 16 residues. Per the germline V gene, CDR1 is MNHGY and CDR2 is SVAAGI.

The J gene is TRBJ1-6, the V gene TRBV7-2; D gene uncertain. Germline V gene data show CDR1 as SGHTA and CDR2 as FQGNSA. V lost 0 bases and J 7 bases, leaving 10 bases between the germline ends. The length of the CDR3 is 15 residues. CDR3 protein: CASSLALGENSPLHF. CDR3 bases: TGTGCCAGCAGCTTAGCGTTGGGAGAAAATTCACCCCTCCACTTT.